These T cell receptor beta chains were read from a single sample in a study of cytotoxic CD8 clonotypes in ibrutinib-treated CLL. Produced via immunoSEQ multiplex PCR; TCRdb's table is partial and in-frame only. The table lists nearly 300,000 clones, roughly four fifths of them singletons. The sample in question was PBMCs, obtained at disease progression, from a patient treated with ibrutinib. Source of these receptors: a human donor with chronic lymphocytic leukemia. Each CDR3 is given with its conserved first and last residue.

V	J	CDR3
TRBV4-3	TRBJ2-7	CASSDLPSGRREQYF
TRBV7-8	TRBJ2-7	CASSLGQGGEQYF
TRBV7-2	TRBJ2-1	CASSPAGGSFSYNEQFF
TRBV5-1	TRBJ2-7	CASSLVWLSTDGLSSGSPYEQYF
TRBV9	TRBJ2-7	CASSVGDGSYEQYF
TRBV4-3	TRBJ1-2	CASSQVAGGNYGYTF
TRBV5-1	TRBJ2-2	CASSPRLAGVNTGELFF
TRBV19	TRBJ2-7	CASSRTGPYEQYF
TRBV5-4	TRBJ2-5	CASSSRDFEQETQYF
TRBV28	TRBJ1-1	CASSTETGMNTEAFF
TRBV5-1	TRBJ2-4	CASSPQVGGGRGRVNIQYF
TRBV18	TRBJ1-1	CASSPREEAFF
TRBV29-1	TRBJ1-2	CSVGGGQTSGYTF
TRBV29-1	TRBJ2-7	CSVAGGATGEQYF
TRBV2	TRBJ2-7	CASRNSNPSSYEQYF
TRBV28	TRBJ1-4	CASSSSTGEVEKLFF
TRBV2	TRBJ1-3	CASSVIQGASGNTIYF
TRBV9	TRBJ2-5	CASSHWTGGRETQYF
TRBV10-2	TRBJ2-1	CASSEYSYNEQFF
TRBV28	TRBJ2-4	CASTRLDKNIQYF
TRBV25-1	TRBJ2-2	CASRTGGGNTGELFF
TRBV2	TRBJ1-1	CASSLTGRAEAFF
TRBV5-1	TRBJ2-5	CASSLAPLGLQETQYF